The next 6 T cell receptor beta chains were all read from a single sample in a study of cytomegalovirus exposure and HLA in healthy donors. PCR involved 60 Vbeta and 13 Jbeta primers. The data were produced by immunoSEQ multiplex PCR, yet TCRdb's version contains in-frame clones alone and is incomplete. Of tens of thousands of clones in the sample, 72% were seen once. The sequenced sample was PBMCs. Every receptor here comes from a man between 60 and 75 years old in good health and CMV-seropositive.

V and J are TRBV19 and TRBJ1-2, with 8 nucleotides matching TRBD1. The V and J ends lost 4 bases and 6 bases, in that order; junction bases with no gene match: 13. Germline V gene lookup returns CDR1 LNHDA and CDR2 SQIVND (reference sequence). The length of the CDR3 is 16 residues. CDR3 nucleotides: TGTGCCAGTAGTACTTCACAGGGGGTAGAATGGCATGGCTACACCTTC. The encoded protein is CASSTSQGVEWHGYTF. Using reference TRBV19 and TRBJ1-2 for the parts outside the CDR3, the full variable domain is DGGITQSPKYLFRKEGQNVTLSCEQNLNHDAMYWYRQDPGQGLRLIYYSQIVNDFQKGDIAEGYSVSREKKESFPLTVTSAQKNPTAFYLCASSTSQGVEWHGYTFGSGTRLTVV.

The rearrangement joins TRBV2 to TRBJ2-7; no clear D gene. Trimming left V 10 bases short and J 9 bases short, with 25 bases between. The CDR3 is 14 residues long. CDR1 is SNHLY, CDR2 FYNNEI, per germline. The CDR3 region is CAIPSDEAEVGQYF. CDR3 sequence (DNA): TGTGCCATTCCATCGGATGAGGCCGAGGTGGGGCAGTACTTC.

The genes are TRBV9 and TRBJ1-1, with 12 bases fitting TRBD1. CDR1 and CDR2 (germline): SGDLS, YYNGEE. V lost 3 bases and J lost 0; bases outside the gene matches: 6. CDR3 length: 17 amino acids. CDR3 in DNA: TGTGCCAGCAGCGGAGCCGGGACAGGGGGCTTGAACACTGAAGCTTTCTTT. The encoded protein is CASSGAGTGGLNTEAFF. The whole variable domain, remainder taken from reference TRBV9 and TRBJ1-1, is DSGVTQTPKHLITATGQRVTLRCSPRSGDLSVYWYQQSLDQGLQFLIQYYNGEERAKGNILERFSAQQFPDLHSELNLSSLELGDSALYFCASSGAGTGGLNTEAFFGQGTRLTVV.

V usage is TRBV19 and J usage is TRBJ1-2; 7 positions agree with TRBD1. The V segment lost 7 bases and the J segment 4 bases; nucleotides outside the gene matches: 9. This CDR3 region has 14 residues. Looked up from germline, CDR1 is LNHDA and CDR2 is SQIVND (reference sequence). CDR3 sequence reads: CASKWVQGVYGYTF. CDR3 sequence (DNA): TGTGCCAGTAAATGGGTCCAGGGGGTCTATGGCTACACCTTC.

The chain uses TRBV6-6 and TRBJ1-5, with 7 bases identical to TRBD1. CDR1 and CDR2 from the germline V gene are MNHNY and SVGAGI (reference sequence). Trimming at V came to 5 bases and at J to 4 bases, leaving 5 bases not matched to a gene. This CDR3 has 14 residues. As DNA, the CDR3 is TGTGCCAGCAGTATAGGGACAGCTAATCAGCCCCAGCATTTT. Residues: CASSIGTANQPQHF.

The V and J genes are TRBV4-1 and TRBJ2-2, with D unclear. The V and J ends lost 3 bases and 7 bases respectively, with 18 bases between them. This CDR3 comprises 16 residues. CDR1 is MGHRA, CDR2 YSYEKL, per germline. The CDR3 spells CASSHSNIHASGELFF. In DNA, the CDR3 is TGCGCCAGCAGCCATTCGAATATACACGCCAGCGGGGAGCTGTTTTTT.